The entry below describes one T cell receptor (beta chain). The antigen is undetermined. This CDR3 contains 17 residues. Germline V gives CDR1 GTSNPN, CDR2 SVGIG (reference sequence). The trim removed 2 bases at V and 2 bases at J, leaving 13 bases unmatched. The data were obtained in a study of shared clonotypes between healthy human individuals. Findings and caveats of the study: Tissue TCR repertoires likely differ from these blood-only repertoires. On the whole, naive subsets had larger estimated richness than memory subsets had.

Genomic DNA of each subset was evenly split across several immunoSEQ plates. Assay used: immunoSEQ multiplex PCR; TCRdb lists only in-frame clones, some missing. The sample carries 1,400,000 or so clones, less than 99% recorded once. Memory CD4+ cells were the fraction left after CD45RA+ naive selection. The sequenced material came from naive CD4+ T cells sorted from blood. Subset here: CD45RA+ positively selected. The chain combines TRBV30 with TRBJ2-7; 9 bases are shared with TRBD1. This receptor was identified in a man aged 25-45 years in good health. CDR3 bases: TGTGCCTGGAGTCTTACGATCCCGAGACAGGGGGCCTACGAGCAGTACTTC. It yields the protein CAWSLTIPRQGAYEQYF.